The 9 T cell receptor beta chains in this list originate from one sample, sequenced in a study of T cell repertoires in cytomegalovirus infection. Their antigens remain unidentified. Via MiXCR, TCRdb re-called the reads, giving one row per CDR3 protein. Here the sample spans 700,000 to 950,000 distinct CDR3 sequences, 32% being singletons. This specimen was cultured CD8+ T cells from PBMCs, taken from culture after CMV antigen stimulation. Receptors were obtained from a human donor in good health (CMV status not recorded). Some clones in this sample may be carry-over from other donors' samples.

The chain has TRBV5-4 and TRBJ2-6; 8 nucleotides agree with TRBD2. The trim removed 3 bases at V and 6 bases at J, leaving 11 bases unmatched. Germline-derived CDR1 and CDR2 are SGHNT and YYREEE (reference sequence). The CDR3 has 17 amino acids. The CDR3 reads CASSSPQAGGLANVLTF. The CDR3 coding sequence is TGTGCCAGCAGCTCGCCTCAGGCGGGGGGATTGGCCAACGTCCTGACTTTC.

The rearrangement joins TRBV14 to TRBJ2-1; no clear D gene. This CDR3 is built from 13 residues. CDR1 is SGHDN and CDR2 is FVKESK in the germline V gene. V was pared by 0 bases and J by 7 bases, with 7 bases between. CDR3: CASSQEEGNEQFF. Written as DNA, the CDR3 is TGTGCCAGCAGCCAAGAGGAAGGGAATGAGCAGTTCTTC.

The rearrangement joins TRBV5-1 to TRBJ1-5; unclear D gene. V was pared by 0 bases and J by 4 bases, with 11 bases between. The germline V gene encodes CDR1 SGHRS and CDR2 YFSETQ. This CDR3 has 15 amino acids. The CDR3 DNA follows: TGCGCCAGCAGCTTGGACCCGGGGAGGAATCAGCCCCAGCATTTT. Encoded protein: CASSLDPGRNQPQHF.

This clonotype was picked up many times. The chain combines TRBV27 with TRBJ1-1; no reliable D call. Per germline, CDR1 MNHEY and CDR2 SMNVEV (reference sequence). Trimming removed 4 bases from V and 5 bases from J, with 8 bases in between. This CDR3 region has 12 residues. As DNA, the CDR3 is TGTGCCAGCAGTTCTGGCCAGACTGAAGCTTTCTTT. Protein: CASSSGQTEAFF.

The chain links TRBV6-5 to TRBJ2-1; no definite D call. Germline values: CDR1 MNHEY, CDR2 SVGAGI. The CDR3 is made up of 15 amino acids. Trimming stripped 8 bases from V and 0 bases from J, with 14 bases between. CDR3 sequence (DNA): TGTGCCAGCCGACCAGTTCCAAGCTCCTACAATGAGCAGTTCTTC. It encodes CASRPVPSSYNEQFF.

The CDR3 sequence is CASSLFPGLAHQDTQYF. In DNA form, the CDR3 reads TGTGCCAGCAGTTTATTTCCGGGACTAGCTCATCAAGATACGCAGTATTTT. The rearrangement uses TRBV12-3 or TRBV12-4 and TRBJ2-3, with 9 positions matching TRBD2. V shed 2 bases and J 5 bases; nucleotides not matched to a gene: 11. This CDR3 is 17 amino acids long.

The V and J genes are TRBV12-3 or TRBV12-4 and TRBJ1-6; D gene ambiguous. The length of the CDR3 is 15 residues. V shed 5 bases and J shed 7 bases, with 15 bases lying between them. In DNA, the CDR3 is TGTGCCAGCAGTCCAGGCGCGGCTTACAATTCACCCCTCCACTTT. Residues: CASSPGAAYNSPLHF.

The V gene is TRBV4-1, the J gene TRBJ1-2; tentative D call: TRBD1 (5 bases). The CDR3 runs to 15 residues. Germline CDR1 is MGHRA and CDR2 is YSYEKL. V dropped 0 bases and J dropped 8 bases, with 16 bases sitting between them. The CDR3 sequence: CASSQEGEGIWGYTF. The DNA for the CDR3 is TGCGCCAGCAGCCAAGAAGGGGAGGGGATATGGGGCTACACCTTC.

The rearrangement links TRBV7-9 to TRBJ2-4, with D tentatively TRBD2 (7 bases). The CDR3 runs 12 residues. Trimming pared 6 bases from V and 8 bases from J, leaving 11 bases between. The germline CDR1 and CDR2 sequences are SEHNR and FQNEAQ (reference sequence). The DNA for the CDR3 is TGTGCCAGCAGAAGAGGGGGGGACATTCAGTACTTC. This encodes CASRRGGDIQYF.